This T cell receptor (beta chain) was documented in a study of neurological immune-mediated disorders. There are many counts of this clonotype. Time point: longitudinal time-point 1 (baseline). The V end lost 6 bases, the J end lost 1 base, and 10 bases lay between the germline ends. Germline V gene lookup returns CDR1 LGHDT and CDR2 YNNKEL (reference sequence). This CDR3 is 14 amino acids long. Via MiXCR, TCRdb re-called the 5' RACE reads, giving one row per CDR3 protein. Of some 37,000 distinct CDR3 sequences listed, under 4% are singletons. The gene calls are TRBV3-1 and TRBJ1-5; D is unclear. What was sequenced was PBMCs. The TCR sequence derives from a woman aged 60-75 years with multiple sclerosis. The DNA for the CDR3 is TGTGCCAGCAGTTCTCAAGGGAGCAATCAGCCCCAGCATTTT. This gives the protein CASSSQGSNQPQHF.